The text below deals with one T cell receptor beta chain. The antigen is undetermined. These data are taken from a study of blood T cells in healthy people across ages. Donors ranged from about 6 to 90 years old and were healthy Caucasians in Russia. Trimming cost V 6 bases and J 10 bases, with 18 bases left between them. The CDR3 spans 14 residues. Germline V gene lookup returns CDR1 MNHEY and CDR2 SMNVEV (reference sequence). General study findings and limits: Estimated diversity, derived from one million T cells, was regarded as an underestimate.

With a J-beta primer mix and a sample-barcoded 5' primer, a second PCR ran about 6 to 11 cycles. The authors tagged each cDNA molecule using a template-switch adaptor with 12 random nucleotides. Each single sample gave us at least 3 million CDR3-containing paired-end reads. Each CDR3 protein is one row after TCRdb ran MiXCR on the 5' RACE reads. The profile shows roughly 1,500,000 distinct CDR3 sequences, roughly a third of them singletons. The V call is TRBV27, the J call TRBJ1-4; the D gene is possibly TRBD1 (5 bases). Material for sequencing was blood. The clonotype comes from a woman between 25 and 40 years old in good health. Here the CDR3 reads CASRSYRDGRKLFF. CDR3 coding DNA: TGTGCCAGCAGGTCCTATCGGGACGGGCGAAAACTGTTTTTT.